Included here is one T cell receptor beta chain sequence, with context. This sample is drawn from a study of blood T cell repertoires in COVID-19. Study details: Samples representing acute and convalescent COVID-19 were sourced from the United States, Italy and Spain. The analysed material was cDNA or gDNA that came from T cells, B-cell-depleted T cells, or PBMCs.

The CDR3 loop spans 15 amino acids. Germline trimming cut 4 bases from V and 1 base from J; bases unmatched to any gene: 3. The V gene's germline CDR1 is SGDLS and CDR2 YYNGEE. The assay was immunoSEQ multiplex PCR, and TCRdb's table has in-frame clones only and misses some. The sample holds some 150,000 clones, approximately 73% seen once. The sample taken for sequencing was peripheral blood. The chain is built from TRBV9 and TRBJ2-3; 10 bases are a match to TRBD2. This TCR came from a man in his 60s with acute or convalescent COVID-19. CDR3 protein: CASSFTSGGTDTQYF. The CDR3 nucleotides are TGTGCCAGCAGCTTCACTAGCGGGGGCACAGATACGCAGTATTTT.